The 20 T cell receptor beta chains reported below all come from one sample, sequenced in a study of blood T cell repertoires in COVID-19. Repertoires were generated with immunoSEQ multiplex PCR, while TCRdb's copy carries only in-frame clones and drops some. Of about 340,000 clones listed, around 86% are singletons. Sequenced material: PBMCs or T cells enriched from blood (not recorded which). These receptors were obtained from a woman in her forties with acute COVID-19.

Remarks on this clone: The sample contains more than one DNA sequence encoding this CDR3. The gene calls are TRBV27 and TRBJ1-1; perhaps TRBD1 as D (6 bases). The ends were cut back, 3 bases at V and 4 bases at J, with 9 bases in the middle. This CDR3 region has 13 residues. CDR1 and CDR2 from the germline V gene are MNHEY and SMNVEV (reference sequence). The CDR3 region is CASSFTGLTEAFF. The DNA for the CDR3 is TGTGCCAGCAGTTTCACAGGGCTCACTGAAGCTTTCTTT.

This chain uses TRBV6-5 with TRBJ1-1, with D possibly matching TRBD1 (6 bases). Germline V gives CDR1 MNHEY, CDR2 SVGAGI. CDR3 length equals 13 residues. V lost 5 bases and J lost 8, with 15 bases in between. In nucleotides, the CDR3 is TGTGCCAGCAGTATATCGACAGGCATCGAAGCTTTCTTT. Its translation is CASSISTGIEAFF.

The chain uses TRBV4-2 and TRBJ1-4, with 11 bases aligning to TRBD1. Germline CDR1 is LGHNA and CDR2 is YNFKEQ. This CDR3 has 17 amino acids. V gave up 5 bases and J gave up 0 bases; unmatched junction bases: 5. Here the CDR3 reads CASSSPGQGATNEKLFF. In DNA, the CDR3 is TGTGCCAGCAGCTCACCGGGACAGGGGGCAACTAATGAAAAACTGTTTTTT.

In its sample, this clone was seen a few times. This chain uses TRBV5-4 with TRBJ1-1, with D uncertain. This CDR3 has 15 residues. V was pared by 4 bases and J by 4 bases, with 17 bases between. Germline loops: CDR1 SGHNT, CDR2 YYREEE (reference sequence). DNA of the CDR3: TGTGCCAGCAGCACCCGTGGGGAGTGGGGCACTGAAGCTTTCTTT. This codes for CASSTRGEWGTEAFF. Full variable domain (remainder filled in from reference TRBV5-4 and TRBJ1-1): ETGVTQSPTHLIKTRGQQVTLRCSSQSGHNTVSWYQQALGQGPQFIFQYYREEENGRGNFPPRFSGLQFPNYSSELNVNALELDDSALYLCASSTRGEWGTEAFFGQGTRLTVV.

The rearrangement links TRBV12-3 or TRBV12-4 to TRBJ1-2; 7 bases line up with TRBD1. The junction had 6 bases not matched to a gene; V was cut back by 5 bases and J by 6 bases. CDR3 length: 13 residues. The CDR3, as DNA: TGTGCCAGCAGTCCTCGGACAGGAGATGGCTACACCTTC. Its translation is CASSPRTGDGYTF.

The chain carries TRBV5-4 and TRBJ2-3; 11 nucleotides match TRBD2. This CDR3 comprises 14 residues. The germline gives CDR1 SGHNT, CDR2 YYREEE (reference sequence). V gave up 5 bases and J gave up 5 bases; unmatched junction bases: 4. DNA for the CDR3: TGTGCCAGCAGGTTAGCGGGAGGGCGAGATACGCAGTATTTT. Protein: CASRLAGGRDTQYF.

The chain is built from TRBV5-1 and TRBJ1-2; D gene unclear. Trimming pared 5 bases from V and 6 bases from J, leaving 14 bases between. The CDR3 is 13 amino acids. Germline loops: CDR1 SGHRS, CDR2 YFSETQ. CDR3 sequence (DNA): TGCGCCAGCAGGGACTCCCTCGGTGATGGCTACACCTTC. Its translation is CASRDSLGDGYTF.

The V gene is TRBV19, the J gene TRBJ2-7, with 7 nucleotides matching TRBD2. Trimming cost V 7 bases and J 6 bases; bases outside gene matches: 12. There are 14 residues in the CDR3. CDR1 LNHDA and CDR2 SQIVND come from the germline V gene (reference sequence). This CDR3 reads CASTTGGYGGEQYF. DNA of the CDR3: TGTGCCAGTACCACGGGAGGTTATGGTGGCGAGCAGTACTTC.

This clone was detected a few times. V and J are TRBV27 and TRBJ2-1; D not certain. CDR3 size: 14 residues. The germline V gene encodes CDR1 MNHEY and CDR2 SMNVEV (reference sequence). Deletions cut 3 bases from V and 7 bases from J, with 13 bases between. DNA of the CDR3: TGTGCCAGCAGTTTTGAGAACAGTTTGAATGAGCAGTTCTTC. Translated, it gives CASSFENSLNEQFF.

J is TRBJ1-2 and V is TRBV5-5, with TRBD1 matching 9 bases. The CDR3 spans 15 residues. V was clipped by 0 bases and J by 7 bases; unmatched bases: 7. Per germline, CDR1 SGHKS and CDR2 YYEKEE (reference sequence). The CDR3 reads CASSLGGQGYSGYTF. In DNA, the CDR3 is TGTGCCAGCAGCTTGGGGGGACAGGGTTACTCTGGCTACACCTTC.

V gene TRBV5-1 combines with J gene TRBJ1-2, with no clear D. Deletions cut 0 bases from V and 8 bases from J, with 11 bases between. This CDR3 has 13 residues. The germline CDR1 and CDR2 sequences are SGHRS and YFSETQ. The CDR3 DNA reads TGCGCCAGCAGCTTGGGTTCAGGAAACGGCTACACCTTC. It encodes CASSLGSGNGYTF.

The V and J genes are TRBV19 and TRBJ2-2, with D perhaps TRBD1 (5 bases). The V end was cut by 0 bases, the J end by 3 bases, with 8 bases between. The CDR3 spans 15 residues. Germline V CDR1 and CDR2: LNHDA, SQIVND (reference sequence). The DNA for the CDR3 is TGTGCCAGTAGTATAGATGACAGTTACACCGGGGAGCTGTTTTTT. Its translation: CASSIDDSYTGELFF.

Written as DNA, the CDR3 is TGTGCCAGCAGCTTGGCCCCTGGACAGAGTTATGGCTACACCTTC. This encodes CASSLAPGQSYGYTF. The chain couples TRBV5-4 to TRBJ1-2; perhaps TRBD1 as D (6 bases). Germline values: CDR1 SGHNT, CDR2 YYREEE (reference sequence). This CDR3 is 15 amino acids long. Trimming removed 0 bases at V and 5 bases at J, with 14 bases between.

The V call is TRBV19, the J call TRBJ2-4; the D gene is possibly TRBD1 (5 bases). CDR3 length: 16 amino acids. V gave up 4 bases and J gave up 1 base, with 14 bases separating them. The germline gives CDR1 LNHDA, CDR2 SQIVND (reference sequence). The DNA for the CDR3 is TGTGCCAGTAGTAATCTAGGGGCCACTGCCAAAAACATTCAGTACTTC. Encoded protein: CASSNLGATAKNIQYF.

For the CDR3, the DNA is TGTGCCATCAGTGCTGAGACTTCCATGAATCAGCCCCAGCATTTT. Translated: CAISAETSMNQPQHF. This chain uses TRBV10-3 with TRBJ1-5; D ambiguous. Germline CDR1 ENHRY, CDR2 SYGVKD. The CDR3 covers 15 residues. The V and J ends lost 4 bases and 4 bases respectively, with 14 bases between them.

V and J are TRBV5-1 and TRBJ1-4; perhaps TRBD1 as D (5 bases). This CDR3 has 15 residues. Germline assignment: CDR1 SGHRS and CDR2 YFSETQ. Trimming removed 1 base from V and 7 bases from J, with 14 bases in between. CDR3 sequence reads: CASSLWGGGSEKLFF. The DNA for the CDR3 is TGCGCCAGCAGCTTGTGGGGCGGGGGTAGTGAAAAACTGTTTTTT.

V usage is TRBV6-2 or TRBV6-3 and J usage is TRBJ2-5; no definite D call. The CDR3 consists of 12 residues. Trimming shortened V by 5 bases and J by 2 bases, and 6 bases separated the two germline ends. Germline loops: CDR1 MNHEY, CDR2 SVGEGT. The CDR3 DNA follows: TGTGCCAGCAGTAAACAACAAGAGACCCAGTACTTC. This encodes CASSKQQETQYF.

This rearrangement joins TRBV6-6 to TRBJ1-1, with D unclear. This CDR3 has 11 amino acids. Trimming removed 2 bases from V and 11 bases from J, with 9 bases in between. Germline loops: CDR1 MNHNY, CDR2 SVGAGI (reference sequence). The CDR3 bases are TGTGCCAGCAGTTACAAACCTAGGGCTTTCTTT. Translated: CASSYKPRAFF.

This clone was found once. The chain combines TRBV5-1 with TRBJ2-2; 8 nucleotides align to TRBD1. The V gene's germline CDR1 is SGHRS and CDR2 YFSETQ. V lost 2 bases and J lost 4; bases outside the gene matches: 7. This CDR3 contains 16 residues. CDR3 in DNA: TGCGCCAGCAGCTTCGGACAGGGTGTAGGCACCGGGGAGCTGTTTTTT. It encodes CASSFGQGVGTGELFF.

The V call is TRBV2, the J call TRBJ1-2; D is possibly TRBD1 (5 bases). This CDR3 region has 15 residues. In germline, CDR1 is SNHLY, CDR2 FYNNEI. Trimming took 10 bases from V and 0 from J, leaving 18 bases between them. The CDR3 DNA reads as TGTGCCACCCGAAGTGGGGGGGAAGCTAACTATGGCTACACCTTC. This sequence encodes CATRSGGEANYGYTF.